A selection of T cell receptor beta chains follows, all from one sample in a study of OX40 agonist ivuxolimab in advanced cancers. The method was immunoSEQ multiplex PCR; TCRdb's version includes in-frame clones alone and lacks a portion of them. The table includes approximately 60,000 clones, about four fifths detected once. Material: CD4+ or CD8+ T cells sorted from blood, obtained in a trial of the OX40 agonist ivuxolimab. The receptors were sampled from an adult with an advanced solid tumor such as melanoma, head and neck, liver or kidney cancer. CDR3s include the opening cysteine and the closing phenylalanine or tryptophan. The D gene is left open where the match is weak. Clone size appears in some rows only: once, few, many, or a class for an expanded clone.

>14|TRBV6-6|-|TRBJ1-4|TRBD1
TGTGCCAGCAGTATACAGGGGGTTAATGAAAAACTGTTTTTT
CASSIQGVNEKLFF
>15|TRBV30|once|TRBJ2-7|TRBD1
TGTGCCTGGAGTCCTACGGGACAGGGGATCTACGAGCAGTACTTC
CAWSPTGQGIYEQYF
>16|TRBV29-1|-|TRBJ2-3|-
TGCAGCGCACGTAATCGGACGGGGCGGATCACAGATACGCAGTATTTT
CSARNRTGRITDTQYF
>11|TRBV29-1|once|TRBJ1-1|-
TGCAGCGCCGCCGGACCGCTTGAAGCTTTCTTT
CSAAGPLEAFF
>15|TRBV5-1|once|TRBJ1-2|TRBD1
TGCGCCAGCAGCATCCCCCGGGACAGGGAAGATGGCTACACCTTC
CASSIPRDREDGYTF
>15|TRBV30|-|TRBJ2-7|TRBD2
TGTGCCTGGAGACCAACTAGCGGGTACTCCTACGAGCAGTACTTC
CAWRPTSGYSYEQYF
>15|TRBV4-3|-|TRBJ1-3|-
TGCGCCAGCAGCCAAGAGGGATACTCTGGAAACACCATATATTTT
CASSQEGYSGNTIYF
>13|TRBV6-5|-|TRBJ1-2|-
TGTGCCAGCACCTGGGGGGATGGCTATGGCTACACCTTC
CASTWGDGYGYTF
>12|TRBV27|-|TRBJ1-2|-
TGTGCCAGCAGTTTCGCTGGAAATGGCTACACCTTC
CASSFAGNGYTF
>14|TRBV11-2|-|TRBJ2-2|-
TGTGCCAGCAGCTTGGCAGGGCGGACCGGGGAGCTGTTTTTT
CASSLAGRTGELFF
>16|TRBV19|-|TRBJ1-5|-
TGTGCCAGTAGTACCGGACGACCTTCGGGCAATCAGCCCCAGCATTTT
CASSTGRPSGNQPQHF
>13|TRBV30|-|TRBJ1-1|-
TGTGCCTGGAGTGTACGACTGAACACTGAAGCTTTCTTT
CAWSVRLNTEAFF
>15|TRBV11-3|-|TRBJ2-7|TRBD1
TGTGCCAGCAGCTTATCCGGGACAGGGGTTGCCGAGCAGTACTTC
CASSLSGTGVAEQYF
>14|TRBV5-1|-|TRBJ2-7|-
TGCGCCAGCAGCTTGGATGGGGGAAACTACGAGCAGTACTTC
CASSLDGGNYEQYF
>13|TRBV7-9|-|TRBJ1-5|-
TGTGCCAGCAGCTTAGTTGTGGGTTGGCCCCAGCATTTT
CASSLVVGWPQHF
>14|TRBV7-8|-|TRBJ2-3|TRBD2
TGTGCCAGCAGCGTAGCGGGGAGCACAGATACGCAGTATTTT
CASSVAGSTDTQYF
>17|TRBV7-8|-|TRBJ2-3|TRBD2
TGTGCCAGCAGCGATAGGACTAGCGGGGGGCGGCGAGATACGCAGTATTTT
CASSDRTSGGRRDTQYF
>14|TRBV30|few|TRBJ2-1|TRBD1
TGTGCCTGGAAAGAGGACAGGGAGGACAATGAGCAGTTCTTC
CAWKEDREDNEQFF
>15|TRBV5-1|-|TRBJ2-3|TRBD2
TGCGCCAGCAGCTTATCCGGGGGGGTCACAGATACGCAGTATTTT
CASSLSGGVTDTQYF
>14|TRBV5-1|-|TRBJ1-2|TRBD1
TGCGCCAGCAGCTCCGGGACAGACCGCTATGGCTACACCTTC
CASSSGTDRYGYTF
>15|TRBV6-1|-|TRBJ2-6|TRBD1
TGTGCCAGCATCGGGACAGGGGTTGGGGCCAACGTCCTGACTTTC
CASIGTGVGANVLTF
>14|TRBV5-1|-|TRBJ1-4|TRBD1
TGCGCCAGCAGCTTGGAGGGGGCCTTGAAAAAACTGTTTTTT
CASSLEGALKKLFF
>17|TRBV4-1|-|TRBJ2-1|TRBD2
TGCGCCAGCAGCCAAGATCCTAGCGGTATAACCTACAATGAGCAGTTCTTC
CASSQDPSGITYNEQFF